One and the same sample provided the 8 T cell receptor beta chains below, sequenced in a study of blood T cell repertoires in COVID-19. Generated by immunoSEQ multiplex PCR, the TCRdb table keeps only in-frame clones and is missing some. Of roughly 340,000 clones in the sample, 88% are singletons; the top ten hold 7.3%. The specimen was peripheral blood. These receptor sequences come from a woman in her sixties or seventies with COVID-19, enrolled during active disease.

V is TRBV13 and J is TRBJ1-2, with a tentative D call TRBD1 (5 bases). Germline V gene sequence: CDR1 PRHDT, CDR2 FYEKMQ (reference sequence). The CDR3 loop spans 14 amino acids. Trimming took off 5 bases at V and 1 base at J, with 11 bases between the two ends. The CDR3 loop reads CASSQSRVNYGYTF. DNA of the CDR3: TGTGCCAGCAGCCAATCCAGGGTTAACTATGGCTACACCTTC.

This clone was detected a few times. CDR3 residues: CASSHRDYGSNTQYF. The DNA of the CDR3 is TGTGCCAGCAGCCATCGGGACTACGGTTCAAATACGCAGTATTTT. The V and J genes are TRBV7-9 and TRBJ2-3, with 7 bases lining up with TRBD2. The trim removed 5 bases at V and 7 bases at J, leaving 12 bases unmatched. CDR1 is SEHNR, CDR2 FQNEAQ, per germline (reference sequence). The CDR3 loop spans 15 amino acids.

The V gene is TRBV20-1, the J gene TRBJ2-1; TRBD2 agrees at 8 bases. CDR1 and CDR2 from the germline V gene are DFQATT and SNEGSKA (reference sequence). The CDR3 is 15 residues long. Trimming at V came to 3 bases and at J to 5 bases, leaving 9 bases not matched to a gene. The CDR3 spells CSASYGGGSHNEQFF. CDR3 bases: TGCAGTGCTAGTTACGGCGGGGGGTCCCACAATGAGCAGTTCTTC.

The rearrangement uses TRBV6-1 and TRBJ1-3, with D possibly TRBD1 on 5 matching bases. Trimming left V 0 bases short and J 6 bases short, with 15 bases between. Germline-derived CDR1 and CDR2 are MNHNS and SASEGT. The length of the CDR3 is 16 residues. CDR3: CASSEALQVPLNTIYF. DNA for the CDR3: TGTGCCAGCAGTGAAGCGTTACAGGTGCCTCTAAACACCATATATTTT.

The chain carries TRBV4-2 and TRBJ1-2; TRBD1 might be the D (5 bases). Germline CDR1 LGHNA, CDR2 YNFKEQ. The CDR3 has 14 residues. Trimming left V 0 bases short and J 3 bases short, with 8 bases between. CDR3 sequence (DNA): TGTGCCAGCAGCCAAGAGGGCAGGGACTATGGCTACACCTTC. Translation: CASSQEGRDYGYTF.

The rearrangement joins TRBV7-8 to TRBJ1-1, with 8 bases lining up with TRBD1. CDR1 and CDR2 (germline): SGHVS, FQNEAQ. This CDR3 has 17 residues. V gave up 4 bases and J gave up 1 base; unmatched junction bases: 11. This CDR3 reads CASSSIRAGTGNTEAFF. The CDR3 region has the DNA TGTGCCAGCAGCTCGATTAGAGCCGGGACAGGGAACACTGAAGCTTTCTTT.

Here the CDR3 reads CASGRGRQGRQETQYF. CDR3 coding DNA: TGTGCCAGCGGGCGCGGTCGGCAGGGCCGTCAAGAGACCCAGTACTTC. The chain has TRBV2 and TRBJ2-5; D might be TRBD1 (5 bases). The CDR3 is made up of 16 amino acids. CDR1 is SNHLY and CDR2 is FYNNEI in the germline V gene. Trimming left V 8 bases short and J 2 bases short, with 21 bases between.

The J gene is TRBJ1-3, the V gene TRBV6-5; 7 nucleotides match TRBD1. With V trimmed by 2 bases and J by 4 bases, 5 bases remained unmatched. The CDR3 spans 15 residues. CDR1 is MNHEY, CDR2 SVGAGI, per germline. The CDR3 sequence is CASSYADRAGNTIYF. In nucleotides, the CDR3 is TGTGCCAGCAGTTACGCCGACAGGGCCGGAAACACCATATATTTT.